The 13 T cell receptor beta chains below all came from one sample that was sequenced in a study of blood T cell repertoires in COVID-19. Clones were read by immunoSEQ multiplex PCR, and TCRdb kept only the in-frame ones, dropping some. This table holds a few hundred thousand clones, around 90% found once. The sample consisted of PBMCs or T cells enriched from blood (not recorded which). These receptors were obtained from a man in his late teens or twenties who had recovered from COVID-19.

This clone has only one observation. The J gene is TRBJ1-3, the V gene TRBV11-2; perhaps TRBD1 as D (6 bases). This CDR3 contains 15 residues. Germline lookup yields CDR1 SGHAT and CDR2 FQNNGV. V lost 1 base and J lost 2, with 9 bases in between. DNA for the CDR3: TGTGCCAGCAGCTTAGGGGCAGGGGCTGGAAACACCATATATTTT. Translation gives CASSLGAGAGNTIYF.

The chain employs TRBV19 and TRBJ2-7; 7 bases are shared with TRBD2. Germline V gene data show CDR1 as LNHDA and CDR2 as SQIVND (reference sequence). CDR3 length: 16 residues. The J segment lost 2 bases and the V segment lost 2 bases, leaving 9 bases of the junction unmatched. The CDR3 sequence: CASSIRAGVRAYEQYF. As DNA, the CDR3 is TGTGCCAGTAGTATACGGGCGGGAGTTAGGGCCTACGAGCAGTACTTC.

This sequence joins TRBV29-1 and TRBJ2-5, with TRBD1 identical over 8 bases. J gave up 5 bases and V 6 bases, and 5 bases lay outside the gene matches. This CDR3 spans 12 amino acids. Per germline, CDR1 SQVTM and CDR2 ANQGSEA. The CDR3 sequence is CSVVTGAETQYF. The CDR3 DNA sequence: TGCAGCGTCGTGACAGGGGCCGAGACCCAGTACTTC. The full variable domain, in which reference TRBV29-1 and TRBJ2-5 provide the parts outside the CDR3, is SAVISQKPSRDICQRGTSLTIQCQVDSQVTMMFWYRQQPGQSLTLIATANQGSEATYESGFVIDKFPISRPNLTFSTLTVSNMSPEDSSIYLCSVVTGAETQYFGPGTRLLVL.

This clone has a single count. DNA for the CDR3: TGTGCCACCAGCAGAGATCCAGGTACTAATGAAAAACTGTTTTTT. Amino acids: CATSRDPGTNEKLFF. The chain uses TRBV15 and TRBJ1-4; D unclear. Germline V gives CDR1 LNHNV, CDR2 YYDKDF (reference sequence). The CDR3 contains 15 residues. V lost 0 bases and J 2 bases, leaving 7 bases between the germline ends.

The V gene is TRBV2, the J gene TRBJ1-5; perhaps TRBD1 as D (5 bases). Germline lookup yields CDR1 SNHLY and CDR2 FYNNEI. The CDR3 spans 15 residues. V shed 6 bases and J shed 1 base, with 13 bases lying between them. CDR3 DNA sequence: TGTGCCAGCAGGGTACAGGAGTCCAGCAATCAGCCCCAGCATTTT. Protein: CASRVQESSNQPQHF.

The genes are TRBV11-1 and TRBJ1-6; perhaps TRBD1 as D (6 bases). The CDR3 spans 14 residues. The ends were cut back, 5 bases at V and 10 bases at J, with 15 bases in the middle. Germline loops: CDR1 SGHAT, CDR2 FQDESV (reference sequence). This CDR3 is CASSPGDYGSPLHF. The CDR3 DNA sequence: TGTGCCAGCAGCCCAGGGGATTATGGATCACCCCTCCACTTT. Using reference TRBV11-1 and TRBJ1-6 for the parts outside the CDR3, the full variable domain is EAEVAQSPRYKITEKSQAVAFWCDPISGHATLYWYRQILGQGPELLVQFQDESVVDDSQLPKDRFSAERLKGVDSTLKIQPAELGDSAMYLCASSPGDYGSPLHFGNGTRLTVT.

This sequence joins TRBV27 and TRBJ1-3; no clear D gene. The ends were cut back, 4 bases at V and 0 bases at J, with 7 bases in the middle. This CDR3 region has 14 residues. The germline V gene has CDR1 MNHEY and CDR2 SMNVEV (reference sequence). The CDR3 sequence is CASSSIPSGNTIYF. The CDR3 coding sequence is TGTGCCAGCAGTTCCATCCCCTCTGGAAACACCATATATTTT.

The chain employs TRBV27 and TRBJ1-5; 10 bases agree with TRBD1. The V and J ends lost 5 bases and 6 bases, in that order; junction bases with no gene match: 7. There are 15 residues in the CDR3. Germline-derived CDR1 and CDR2 are MNHEY and SMNVEV (reference sequence). Here the CDR3 DNA reads TGTGCCAGCAGTCGCGGGACAGGGGAGGTTCAGCCCCAGCATTTT. This gives the protein CASSRGTGEVQPQHF.

The CDR3 region has the DNA TGCGCCAGCAGCGGGGACACATCAAATTCACCCCTCCACTTT. Translating gives CASSGDTSNSPLHF. The chain couples TRBV5-1 to TRBJ1-6, with D tentatively TRBD1 (6 bases). The CDR3 spans 14 residues. The germline V and J ends were trimmed by 4 bases and 7 bases, with 12 bases remaining between them. CDR1 and CDR2 (germline): SGHRS, YFSETQ.

This chain joins TRBV19 and TRBJ1-5; D remains ambiguous. CDR3 length equals 13 residues. In germline, CDR1 is LNHDA, CDR2 SQIVND (reference sequence). Trimming removed 0 bases at V and 11 bases at J, with 11 bases between. CDR3 amino acids: CASSIEGRRAQHF. CDR3 DNA: TGTGCCAGTAGTATAGAAGGGAGAAGGGCCCAGCATTTT.

The chain links TRBV7-2 to TRBJ1-5; TRBD1 matches at 8 bases. Trimming cost V 5 bases and J 4 bases; bases outside gene matches: 7. The germline gives CDR1 SGHTA, CDR2 FQGNSA. This CDR3 contains 15 residues. The DNA of the CDR3 is TGTGCCAGCAGCAGACAGACAGGGGAGAATCAGCCCCAGCATTTT. Translating it yields CASSRQTGENQPQHF.

The chain carries TRBV5-8 and TRBJ2-5; possibly TRBD1 for D (5 bases). The CDR3 length is 15 residues. Trimming removed 0 bases at V and 3 bases at J, with 12 bases between. CDR1 and CDR2 from the germline V gene are SGHTS and YDEGEE. CDR3 region: CASSLGRQGKETQYF. Written as DNA, the CDR3 is TGTGCCAGCAGCTTGGGACGGCAGGGAAAAGAGACCCAGTACTTC.

V usage is TRBV5-1 and J usage is TRBJ2-5; 9 nucleotides align to TRBD1. Germline V CDR1 and CDR2: SGHRS, YFSETQ. Trimming at V came to 4 bases and at J to 5 bases, leaving 6 bases not matched to a gene. The CDR3 has 14 residues. The CDR3 is CASSGGTGYETQYF. Here the CDR3 DNA reads TGCGCCAGCAGCGGCGGGACAGGGTACGAGACCCAGTACTTC.